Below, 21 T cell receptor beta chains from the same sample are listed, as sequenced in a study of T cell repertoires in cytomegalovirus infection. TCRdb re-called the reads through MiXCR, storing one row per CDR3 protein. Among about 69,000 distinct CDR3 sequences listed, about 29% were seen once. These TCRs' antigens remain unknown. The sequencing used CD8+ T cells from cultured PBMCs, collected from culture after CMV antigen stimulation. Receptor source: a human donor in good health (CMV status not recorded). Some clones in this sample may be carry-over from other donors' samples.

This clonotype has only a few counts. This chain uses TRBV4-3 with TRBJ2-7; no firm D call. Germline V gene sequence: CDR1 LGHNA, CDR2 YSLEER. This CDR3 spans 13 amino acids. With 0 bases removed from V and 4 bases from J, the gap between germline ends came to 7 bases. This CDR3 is CASSQEDGYEQYF. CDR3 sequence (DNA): TGCGCCAGCAGCCAAGAGGACGGGTACGAGCAGTACTTC.

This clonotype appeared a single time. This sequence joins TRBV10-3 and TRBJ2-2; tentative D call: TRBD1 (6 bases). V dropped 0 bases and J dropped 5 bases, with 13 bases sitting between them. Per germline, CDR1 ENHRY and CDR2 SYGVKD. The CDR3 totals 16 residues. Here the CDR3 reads CAISESLAGETGELFF. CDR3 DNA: TGTGCCATCAGTGAGTCTTTAGCAGGGGAAACCGGGGAGCTGTTTTTT.

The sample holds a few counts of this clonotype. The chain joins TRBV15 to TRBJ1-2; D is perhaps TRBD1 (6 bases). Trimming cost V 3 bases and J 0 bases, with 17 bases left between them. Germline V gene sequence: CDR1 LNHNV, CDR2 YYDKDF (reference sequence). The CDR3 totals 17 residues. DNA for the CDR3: TGTGCCACCAGCAGTGGCACCACAGGGTTGCCTAACTATGGCTACACCTTC. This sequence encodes CATSSGTTGLPNYGYTF.

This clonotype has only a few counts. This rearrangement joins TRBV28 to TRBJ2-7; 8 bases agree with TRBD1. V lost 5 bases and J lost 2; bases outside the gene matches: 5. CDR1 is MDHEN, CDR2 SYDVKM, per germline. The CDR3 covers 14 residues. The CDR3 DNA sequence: TGTGCCAGCAGTCACGGACAGGGTGCCTACGAGCAGTACTTC. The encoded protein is CASSHGQGAYEQYF.

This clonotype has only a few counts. Here the CDR3 reads CASSVSVSSYNEQFF. The CDR3 DNA follows: TGTGCCAGCAGCGTTAGCGTTAGCTCCTACAATGAGCAGTTCTTC. This chain joins TRBV9 and TRBJ2-1; D perhaps matches TRBD2 (5 bases). With 2 bases removed from V and 0 bases from J, the gap between germline ends came to 9 bases. Germline lookup yields CDR1 SGDLS and CDR2 YYNGEE. This CDR3 has 15 residues.

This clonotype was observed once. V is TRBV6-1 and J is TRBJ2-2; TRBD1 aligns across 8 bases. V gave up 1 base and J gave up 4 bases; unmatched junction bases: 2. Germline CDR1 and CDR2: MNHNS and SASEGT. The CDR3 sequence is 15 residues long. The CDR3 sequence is CASSEGTGFTGELFF. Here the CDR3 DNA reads TGTGCCAGCAGTGAAGGGACAGGGTTCACCGGGGAGCTGTTTTTT.

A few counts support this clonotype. As DNA, the CDR3 is TGCAGCGTTTTAGGGGGGAATGAGCAGTTCTTC. This encodes CSVLGGNEQFF. The genes are TRBV29-1 and TRBJ2-1; D possibly matches TRBD1 or TRBD2 (6 bases each). Germline CDR1 SQVTM, CDR2 ANQGSEA. The CDR3 is 11 residues long. Trimming left V 5 bases short and J 7 bases short, with 9 bases between.

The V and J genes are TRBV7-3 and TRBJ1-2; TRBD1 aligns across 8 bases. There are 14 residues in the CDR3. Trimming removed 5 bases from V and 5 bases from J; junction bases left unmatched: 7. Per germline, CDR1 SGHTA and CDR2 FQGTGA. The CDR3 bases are TGTGCCAGCAGCCCAGGGGGCTCTGGGTATGGCTACACCTTC. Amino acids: CASSPGGSGYGYTF.

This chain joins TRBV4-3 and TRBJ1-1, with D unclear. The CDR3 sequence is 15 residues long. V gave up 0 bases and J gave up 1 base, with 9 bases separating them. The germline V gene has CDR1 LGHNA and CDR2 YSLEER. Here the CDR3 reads CASSQDDRTNTEAFF. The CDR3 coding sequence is TGCGCCAGCAGCCAAGATGACCGGACGAACACTGAAGCTTTCTTT.

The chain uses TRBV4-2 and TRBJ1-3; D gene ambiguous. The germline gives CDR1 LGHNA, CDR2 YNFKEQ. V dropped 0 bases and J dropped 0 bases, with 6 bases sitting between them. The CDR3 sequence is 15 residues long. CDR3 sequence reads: CASSQDLSSGNTIYF. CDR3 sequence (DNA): TGTGCCAGCAGCCAAGATCTCAGCTCTGGAAACACCATATATTTT.

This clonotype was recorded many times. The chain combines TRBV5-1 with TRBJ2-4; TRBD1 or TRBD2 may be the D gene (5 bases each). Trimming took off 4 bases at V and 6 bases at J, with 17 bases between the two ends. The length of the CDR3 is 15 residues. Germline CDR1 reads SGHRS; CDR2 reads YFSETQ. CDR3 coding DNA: TGCGCCAGCAGCGGTGACGACGGGACCGGAAACATTCAGTACTTC. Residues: CASSGDDGTGNIQYF. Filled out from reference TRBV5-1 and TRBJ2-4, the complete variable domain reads KAGVTQTPRYLIKTRGQQVTLSCSPISGHRSVSWYQQTPGQGLQFLFEYFSETQRNKGNFPGRFSGRQFSNSRSEMNVSTLELGDSALYLCASSGDDGTGNIQYFGAGTRLSVL.

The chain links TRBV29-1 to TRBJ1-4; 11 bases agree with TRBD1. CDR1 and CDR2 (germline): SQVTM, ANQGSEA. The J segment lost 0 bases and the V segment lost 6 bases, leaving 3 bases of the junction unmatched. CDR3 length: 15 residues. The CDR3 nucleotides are TGCAGCGTCGGGGACAGGGGGACAACTAATGAAAAACTGTTTTTT. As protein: CSVGDRGTTNEKLFF.

CDR3 loop: CASSLPQGDYEQYF. In DNA form, the CDR3 reads TGTGCCAGCAGCTTACCACAGGGTGACTACGAGCAGTACTTC. V usage is TRBV13 and J usage is TRBJ2-7; maybe TRBD1 (6 bases). This CDR3 has 14 amino acids. Germline CDR1 is PRHDT and CDR2 is FYEKMQ (reference sequence). Trimming left V 2 bases short and J 3 bases short, with 11 bases between. Variable domain in full (rest from reference TRBV13 and TRBJ2-7): AAGVIQSPRHLIKEKRETATLKCYPIPRHDTVYWYQQGPGQDPQFLISFYEKMQSDKGSIPDRFSAQQFSDYHSELNMSSLELGDSALYFCASSLPQGDYEQYFGPGTRLTVT.

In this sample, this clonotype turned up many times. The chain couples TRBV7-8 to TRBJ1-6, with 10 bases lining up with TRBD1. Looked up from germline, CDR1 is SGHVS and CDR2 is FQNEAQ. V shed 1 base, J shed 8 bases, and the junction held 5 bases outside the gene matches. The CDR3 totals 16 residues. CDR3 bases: TGTGCCAGCAGCTTAGGGGGACAGGGGTTAGATTCACCCCTCCACTTT. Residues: CASSLGGQGLDSPLHF.

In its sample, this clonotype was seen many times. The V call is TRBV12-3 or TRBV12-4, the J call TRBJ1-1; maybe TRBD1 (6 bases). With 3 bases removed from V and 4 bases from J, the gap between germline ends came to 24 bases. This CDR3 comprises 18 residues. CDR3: CASSLRDPGARVGTEAFF. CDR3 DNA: TGTGCCAGCAGTTTGAGGGACCCGGGGGCACGAGTGGGCACTGAAGCTTTCTTT.

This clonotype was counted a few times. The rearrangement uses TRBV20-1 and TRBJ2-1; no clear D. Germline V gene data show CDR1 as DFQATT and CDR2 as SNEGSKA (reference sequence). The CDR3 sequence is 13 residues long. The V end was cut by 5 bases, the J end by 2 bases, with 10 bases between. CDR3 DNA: TGCAGTGCTCCTGGGCAGGCCTACAATGAGCAGTTCTTC. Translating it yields CSAPGQAYNEQFF.

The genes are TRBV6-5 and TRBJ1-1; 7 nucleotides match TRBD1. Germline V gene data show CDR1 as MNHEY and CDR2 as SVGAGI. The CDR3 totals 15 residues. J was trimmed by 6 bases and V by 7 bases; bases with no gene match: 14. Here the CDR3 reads CASINEAGGISEAFF. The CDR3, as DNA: TGTGCCAGCATTAACGAGGCAGGGGGTATTTCTGAAGCTTTCTTT.

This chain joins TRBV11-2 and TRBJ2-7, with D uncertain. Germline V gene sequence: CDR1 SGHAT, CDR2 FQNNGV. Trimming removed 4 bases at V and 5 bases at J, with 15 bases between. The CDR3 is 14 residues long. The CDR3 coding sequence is TGTGCCAGCAGCTCGGTAACAGTTGGCCACGAGCAGTACTTC. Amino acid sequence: CASSSVTVGHEQYF.

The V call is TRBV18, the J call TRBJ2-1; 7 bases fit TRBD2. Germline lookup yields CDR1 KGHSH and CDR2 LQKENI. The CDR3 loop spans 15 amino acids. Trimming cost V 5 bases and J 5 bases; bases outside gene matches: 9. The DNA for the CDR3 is TGTGCCAGCTCAGACCAGGGAGGGCCCGACAATGAGCAGTTCTTC. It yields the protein CASSDQGGPDNEQFF. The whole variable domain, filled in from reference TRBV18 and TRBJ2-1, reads NAGVMQNPRHLVRRRGQEARLRCSPMKGHSHVYWYRQLPEEGLKFMVYLQKENIIDESGMPKERFSAEFPKEGPSILRIQQVVRGDSAAYFCASSDQGGPDNEQFFGPGTRLTVL.

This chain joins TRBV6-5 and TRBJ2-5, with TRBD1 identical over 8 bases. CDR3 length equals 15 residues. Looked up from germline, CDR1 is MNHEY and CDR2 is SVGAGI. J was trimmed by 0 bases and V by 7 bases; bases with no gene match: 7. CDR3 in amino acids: CASTSTGDYQETQYF. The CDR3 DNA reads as TGTGCCAGCACATCGACAGGGGACTACCAAGAGACCCAGTACTTC.

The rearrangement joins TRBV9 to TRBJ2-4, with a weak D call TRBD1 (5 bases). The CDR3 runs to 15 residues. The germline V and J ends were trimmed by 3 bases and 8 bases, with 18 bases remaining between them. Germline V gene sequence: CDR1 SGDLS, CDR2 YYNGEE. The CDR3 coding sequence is TGTGCCAGCAGCGAGACCCAGGGTAAATCTGACATTCAGTACTTC. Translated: CASSETQGKSDIQYF.